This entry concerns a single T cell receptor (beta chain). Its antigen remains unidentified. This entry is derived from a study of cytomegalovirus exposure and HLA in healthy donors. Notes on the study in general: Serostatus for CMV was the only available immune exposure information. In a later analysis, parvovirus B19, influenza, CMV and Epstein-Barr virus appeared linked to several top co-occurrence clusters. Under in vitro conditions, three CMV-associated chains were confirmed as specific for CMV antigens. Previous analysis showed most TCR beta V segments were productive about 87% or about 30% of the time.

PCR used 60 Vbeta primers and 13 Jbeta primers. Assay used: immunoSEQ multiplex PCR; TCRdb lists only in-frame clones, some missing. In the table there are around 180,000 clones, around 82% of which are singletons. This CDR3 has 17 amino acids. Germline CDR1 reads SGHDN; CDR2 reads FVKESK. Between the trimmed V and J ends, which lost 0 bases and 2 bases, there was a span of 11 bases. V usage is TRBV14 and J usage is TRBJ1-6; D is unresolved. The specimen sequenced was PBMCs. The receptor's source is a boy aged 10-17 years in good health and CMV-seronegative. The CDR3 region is CASSQDGYRPYNSPLHF. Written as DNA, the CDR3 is TGTGCCAGCAGCCAAGATGGTTACAGACCCTATAATTCACCCCTCCACTTT.